This entry lists 23 T cell receptor beta chains sequenced from one sample in a study of graft-versus-host responses after intestinal transplantation. Which antigens these TCRs recognize remains unknown. The method was immunoSEQ multiplex PCR; TCRdb's version includes in-frame clones alone and lacks a portion of them. The sample contains about 130,000 clones, around 94% of which appear only once. The sequences come from unstimulated CD4+ T cells sorted from spleen or lymph node cells, collected before intestinal transplant. The source of these receptors is a human donor who received an intestinal transplant.

This chain links TRBV9 with TRBJ2-3, with 13 bases fitting TRBD2. This CDR3 is 18 amino acids long. J was trimmed by 0 bases and V by 3 bases; bases with no gene match: 7. Per germline, CDR1 SGDLS and CDR2 YYNGEE. The CDR3 bases are TGTGCCAGCAGCGCGAGGCAACTAGCGGGGGGGAGCACAGATACGCAGTATTTT. Translated, it gives CASSARQLAGGSTDTQYF.

The V call is TRBV7-9, the J call TRBJ2-3; 9 positions match TRBD2. Germline lookup yields CDR1 SEHNR and CDR2 FQNEAQ (reference sequence). The CDR3 loop spans 15 amino acids. V was clipped by 5 bases and J by 4 bases; unmatched bases: 7. The DNA of the CDR3 is TGTGCCAGCAGCCCAGCCAGCGGGGGGCCAGATACGCAGTATTTT. Its protein is CASSPASGGPDTQYF.

In this sample, this clone turned up once. This rearrangement joins TRBV27 to TRBJ1-1, with D hard to call. V lost 6 bases and J lost 1, with 9 bases in between. The germline V gene encodes CDR1 MNHEY and CDR2 SMNVEV (reference sequence). The CDR3 contains 13 residues. CDR3 sequence reads: CASSFKGNTEAFF. The DNA of the CDR3 is TGTGCCAGCAGCTTTAAGGGGAACACTGAAGCTTTCTTT.

This chain connects TRBV15 to TRBJ1-3; tentative D call: TRBD1 (6 bases). The CDR3 length is 17 residues. In germline, CDR1 is LNHNV, CDR2 YYDKDF (reference sequence). V dropped 9 bases and J dropped 3 bases, with 24 bases sitting between them. The CDR3 DNA sequence: TGTGCCACTTCAAAACAGGGAAAGGGGGAGTATGGAAACACCATATATTTT. Translation gives CATSKQGKGEYGNTIYF.

Notes on this clone: Other DNA sequences in this sample translate to the same CDR3. The V call is TRBV6-1, the J call TRBJ1-1; D call uncertain. Germline loops: CDR1 MNHNS, CDR2 SASEGT. With 6 bases removed from V and 0 bases from J, the gap between germline ends came to 2 bases. The CDR3 has 11 amino acids. CDR3 bases: TGTGCCAGCAGAATGAACACTGAAGCTTTCTTT. This translates into CASRMNTEAFF.

This chain joins TRBV30 and TRBJ2-7; D is uncertain. V was shortened by 0 bases and J by 4 bases, with 10 bases between the two germline ends. CDR1 GTSNPN and CDR2 SVGIG come from the germline V gene (reference sequence). The CDR3 extends over 13 amino acids. CDR3 nucleotide sequence: TGTGCCTGGAGTGTTCCGGTGGGGTACGAGCAGTACTTC. Its translation is CAWSVPVGYEQYF. Based on the CDR3 plus reference TRBV30 and TRBJ2-7, the full variable domain is SQTIHQWPATLVQPVGSPLSLECTVEGTSNPNLYWYRQAAGRGLQLLFYSVGIGQISSEVPQNLSASRPQDRQFILSSKKLLLSDSGFYLCAWSVPVGYEQYFGPGTRLTVT.

The rearrangement joins TRBV19 to TRBJ1-5, with a tentative D call TRBD1 (5 bases). Between the trimmed V and J ends, which lost 9 bases and 6 bases, there was a span of 21 bases. The CDR3 spans 15 residues. CDR1 and CDR2 from the germline V gene are LNHDA and SQIVND (reference sequence). The CDR3: CASTLQGYAGQPQHF. In nucleotides, the CDR3 is TGTGCCAGCACGCTCCAGGGATATGCGGGTCAGCCCCAGCATTTT.

The rearrangement joins TRBV18 to TRBJ2-3, with D possibly TRBD2 on 8 matching bases. The CDR3 runs to 16 residues. The V gene's germline CDR1 is KGHSH and CDR2 LQKENI. V lost 3 bases to trimming and J lost 5 bases, with 18 bases between them. Here the CDR3 DNA reads TGTGCCAGCTCACCCGGGAGGGGGCGTGTTGGAGATACGCAGTATTTT. As protein: CASSPGRGRVGDTQYF.

This chain uses TRBV5-1 with TRBJ2-5; 10 bases match TRBD2. The germline gives CDR1 SGHRS, CDR2 YFSETQ. J gave up 4 bases and V 5 bases, and 8 bases lay outside the gene matches. CDR3 length: 15 residues. The chain's CDR3 is CASSYLSGGGETQYF. The DNA of the CDR3 is TGCGCCAGCAGTTACCTAAGCGGGGGGGGAGAGACCCAGTACTTC.

J is TRBJ1-6 and V is TRBV5-4; D not resolved. V gave up 3 bases and J gave up 7 bases, with 5 bases separating them. The CDR3 sequence is 12 residues long. The germline V gene encodes CDR1 SGHNT and CDR2 YYREEE (reference sequence). Here the CDR3 DNA reads TGTGCCAGCAGCTCCCAGAATTCACCCCTCCACTTT. It translates to CASSSQNSPLHF.

V usage is TRBV18 and J usage is TRBJ1-5; D gene ambiguous. Germline-derived CDR1 and CDR2 are KGHSH and LQKENI. The CDR3 length is 15 residues. Trimming pared 2 bases from V and 5 bases from J, leaving 13 bases between. The CDR3 nucleotides read TGTGCCAGCTCACCAGGGAAGGGTGGCGATCAGCCCCAGCATTTT. This codes for CASSPGKGGDQPQHF.

The rearrangement joins TRBV30 to TRBJ2-6, with D unresolved. CDR3 length: 16 amino acids. CDR1 GTSNPN and CDR2 SVGIG come from the germline V gene (reference sequence). V lost 5 bases to trimming and J lost 4 bases, with 18 bases between them. CDR3 in DNA: TGTGCCTGGGTGGACGGCACCCTCTCCGGGGCCAACGTCCTGACTTTC. Translated: CAWVDGTLSGANVLTF. The full variable domain, with the rest looked up from reference TRBV30 and TRBJ2-6, is SQTIHQWPATLVQPVGSPLSLECTVEGTSNPNLYWYRQAAGRGLQLLFYSVGIGQISSEVPQNLSASRPQDRQFILSSKKLLLSDSGFYLCAWVDGTLSGANVLTFGAGSRLTVL.

The rearrangement links TRBV18 to TRBJ2-3, with TRBD2 identical over 8 bases. CDR1 and CDR2 from the germline V gene are KGHSH and LQKENI. J lost 4 bases, V lost 4 bases, and 4 bases had no gene match. The CDR3 sequence is 14 residues long. CDR3 nucleotides: TGTGCCAGCTCACGAGGACTAGCCCCAGATACGCAGTATTTT. The encoded protein is CASSRGLAPDTQYF.

CDR3 protein: CASSEERGAVPNNEQFF. The CDR3 DNA follows: TGCGCCAGCAGTGAAGAGCGGGGGGCCGTCCCTAACAATGAGCAGTTCTTC. The chain carries TRBV10-1 and TRBJ2-1; 9 bases fit TRBD2. V gave up 3 bases and J gave up 5 bases; unmatched junction bases: 11. Germline values: CDR1 WNHNN, CDR2 SYGVQD (reference sequence). The CDR3 has 17 amino acids.

The genes are TRBV4-1 and TRBJ2-7, with D tentatively TRBD2 (5 bases). V was clipped by 4 bases and J by 2 bases, with 21 bases between them. CDR1 MGHRA and CDR2 YSYEKL come from the germline V gene. This CDR3 contains 17 residues. This chain's CDR3 is CASSPGLSGGATYEQYF. For the CDR3, the DNA is TGCGCCAGCAGCCCCGGACTCTCAGGAGGTGCAACCTACGAGCAGTACTTC.

In its sample, this clone was seen once. The rearrangement links TRBV5-3 to TRBJ2-2; perhaps TRBD2 as D (5 bases). TRBV5-3 counts as an open reading frame of uncertain function. The CDR3 totals 9 residues. Trimming took off 4 bases at V and 15 bases at J, with 7 bases between the two ends. The CDR3 is CARSLGMFF. DNA of the CDR3: TGTGCCAGAAGCCTCGGGATGTTTTTT.

The V call is TRBV19, the J call TRBJ1-1; D remains ambiguous. Germline assignment: CDR1 LNHDA and CDR2 SQIVND (reference sequence). Trimming cost V 1 base and J 1 base, with 7 bases left between them. The CDR3 spans 14 residues. Written as DNA, the CDR3 is TGTGCCAGTAGTATAGGCCTCGGGAACACTGAAGCTTTCTTT. Translated, it gives CASSIGLGNTEAFF. The full variable domain, rest sourced from reference TRBV19 and TRBJ1-1, is DGGITQSPKYLFRKEGQNVTLSCEQNLNHDAMYWYRQDPGQGLRLIYYSQIVNDFQKGDIAEGYSVSREKKESFPLTVTSAQKNPTAFYLCASSIGLGNTEAFFGQGTRLTVV.

The V and J genes are TRBV6-1 and TRBJ2-5; TRBD1 agrees at 7 bases. CDR1 is MNHNS, CDR2 SASEGT, per germline. The CDR3 has 14 amino acids. V was clipped by 1 base and J by 5 bases; unmatched bases: 4. CDR3 coding DNA: TGTGCCAGCAGTGAAGTGACAGGGTTTGAGACCCAGTACTTC. Translating it yields CASSEVTGFETQYF.

The CDR3 DNA sequence: TGTGCCAGCACTCAGAGTTGGTACACCGGGGAGCTGTTTTTT. Translating it yields CASTQSWYTGELFF. The V gene is TRBV6-5, the J gene TRBJ2-2; D is unclear. The CDR3 has 14 residues. Germline V gene lookup returns CDR1 MNHEY and CDR2 SVGAGI. Trimming took 7 bases from V and 3 from J, leaving 12 bases between them.

This chain uses TRBV2 with TRBJ1-1, with D possibly being TRBD1 (5 bases). The CDR3 consists of 14 residues. Per germline, CDR1 SNHLY and CDR2 FYNNEI. Trimming took 1 base from V and 4 from J, leaving 10 bases between them. Written as DNA, the CDR3 is TGTGCCAGCAGTGAAGAAAGGGGAGGCACTGAAGCTTTCTTT. This sequence encodes CASSEERGGTEAFF.

With regard to this clone: Mismatch with germline at one junction end may stem from a read error. V and J are TRBV5-1 and TRBJ2-5, with 8 bases that match TRBD1. CDR3 length equals 14 residues. Per germline, CDR1 SGHRS and CDR2 YFSETQ. CDR3 in amino acids: CTSSFGQGSETQYF. The CDR3 DNA reads TGCACCAGCAGCTTCGGACAGGGCTCGGAGACCCAGTACTTC.

This sequence joins TRBV5-4 and TRBJ1-2; unclear D gene. Between the trimmed V and J ends, which lost 4 bases and 7 bases, there was a span of 17 bases. The CDR3 has 14 amino acids. From germline, CDR1 is SGHNT and CDR2 YYREEE (reference sequence). CDR3 residues: CASSPRVDLRGYTF. In nucleotides, the CDR3 is TGTGCCAGCAGCCCCCGGGTTGATTTGCGTGGCTACACCTTC.

The chain uses TRBV6-6 and TRBJ1-3; TRBD1 might be the D (5 bases). In germline, CDR1 is MNHNY, CDR2 SVGAGI (reference sequence). Trimming took off 2 bases at V and 3 bases at J, with 5 bases between the two ends. This CDR3 is built from 13 residues. In DNA form, the CDR3 reads TGTGCCAGCAGTTACAGGGGTGGAAACACCATATATTTT. It yields the protein CASSYRGGNTIYF.